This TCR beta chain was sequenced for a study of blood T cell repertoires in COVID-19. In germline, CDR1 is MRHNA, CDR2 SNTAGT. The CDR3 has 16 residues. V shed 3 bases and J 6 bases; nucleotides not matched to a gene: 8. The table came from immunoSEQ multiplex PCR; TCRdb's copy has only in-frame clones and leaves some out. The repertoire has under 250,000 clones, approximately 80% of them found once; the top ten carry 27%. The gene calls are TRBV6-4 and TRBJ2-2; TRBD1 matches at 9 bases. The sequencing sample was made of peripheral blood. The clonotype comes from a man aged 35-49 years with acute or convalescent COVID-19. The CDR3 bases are TGTGCCAGCAGTGAAGTAGCCGACAGGGGGGCCGGGGAGCTGTTTTTT. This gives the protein CASSEVADRGAGELFF.